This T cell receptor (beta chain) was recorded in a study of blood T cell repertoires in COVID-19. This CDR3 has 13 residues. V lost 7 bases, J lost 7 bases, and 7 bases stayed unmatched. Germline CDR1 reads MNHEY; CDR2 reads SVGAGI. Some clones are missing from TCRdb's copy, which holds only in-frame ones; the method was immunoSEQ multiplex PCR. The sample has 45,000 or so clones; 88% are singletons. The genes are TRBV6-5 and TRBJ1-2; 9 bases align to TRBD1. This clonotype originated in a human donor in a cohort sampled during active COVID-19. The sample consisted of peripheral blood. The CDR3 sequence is CASIWDRERGYTF. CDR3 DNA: TGTGCCAGCATCTGGGACAGGGAGCGTGGCTACACCTTC.